Described below is a single T cell receptor (beta chain) sequence and its context. Its target is unknown. Germline loops: CDR1 MGHRA, CDR2 YSYEKL. The CDR3 length is 15 residues. Staff drew a roughly 2.5 ml blood sample from each donor. This sample was taken from a study of monozygotic twins with inflammatory bowel disease. Findings of the study overall: Distinction of different T cell subtypes was not possible.

UMIs containing a 6-nucleotide sample barcode were added via template switching. Two nested PCRs, of around 16 and 10 cycles, processed TCRalpha and TCRbeta cDNA. TCRdb re-called the 5' RACE reads; one entry per CDR3 protein, DNA not given. The table for this sample gives about 330,000 distinct CDR3 sequences. The chain carries TRBV4-1 and TRBJ2-1; TCRdb designates TRBD2, a call that cannot be tested without DNA. This clonotype was sampled from a human donor with ulcerative colitis or Crohn's disease, or a healthy co-twin of an affected twin (not recorded which). Sequenced sample: blood. CDR3 protein: CASSPGTGSYNEQFF.